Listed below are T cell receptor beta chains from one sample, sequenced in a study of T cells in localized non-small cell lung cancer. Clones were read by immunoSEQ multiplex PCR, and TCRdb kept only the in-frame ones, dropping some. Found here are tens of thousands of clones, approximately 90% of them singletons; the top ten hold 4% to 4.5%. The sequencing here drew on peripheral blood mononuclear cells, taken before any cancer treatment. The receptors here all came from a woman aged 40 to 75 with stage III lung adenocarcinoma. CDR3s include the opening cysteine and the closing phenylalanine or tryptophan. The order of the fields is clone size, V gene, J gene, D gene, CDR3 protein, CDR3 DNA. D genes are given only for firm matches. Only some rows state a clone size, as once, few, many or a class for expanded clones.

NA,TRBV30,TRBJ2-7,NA,CAWSVPRLSEQYF,TGTGCCTGGAGTGTACCTAGACTCAGCGAGCAGTACTTC
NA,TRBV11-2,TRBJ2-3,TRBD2,CASSLVVNAGGHTDTQYF,TGTGCCAGCAGCTTAGTGGTTAACGCGGGGGGTCACACAGATACGCAGTATTTT
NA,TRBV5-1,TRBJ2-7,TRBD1,CASSFSGTGLYEQYF,TGCGCCAGCAGCTTCTCCGGGACAGGGTTATACGAGCAGTACTTC
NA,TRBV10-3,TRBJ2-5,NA,CAISEGQPSGETQYF,TGTGCCATCAGTGAGGGACAGCCTTCAGGAGAGACCCAGTACTTC
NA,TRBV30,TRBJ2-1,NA,CAWSAEEYNEQFF,TGTGCCTGGAGTGCCGAGGAGTACAATGAGCAGTTCTTC
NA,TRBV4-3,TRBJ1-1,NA,CASSLYGEPNTEAFF,TGCGCCAGCAGCCTTTACGGAGAGCCGAACACTGAAGCTTTCTTT
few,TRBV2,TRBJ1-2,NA,CASSGQGYTF,TGTGCCAGCAGTGGTCAAGGCTACACCTTC
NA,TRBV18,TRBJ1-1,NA,CASSPQGEAFF,TGTGCCAGCTCACCCCAGGGTGAAGCTTTCTTT
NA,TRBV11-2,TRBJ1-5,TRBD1,CASSPDRDQPQHF,TGTGCCAGCAGCCCCGACAGGGATCAGCCCCAGCATTTT
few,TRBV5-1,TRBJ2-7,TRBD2,CASSAGLAGGQEYF,TGCGCCAGCAGCGCGGGACTAGCGGGGGGGCAGGAGTACTTC
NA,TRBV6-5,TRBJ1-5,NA,CASSYSITQPQHF,TGTGCCAGCAGTTACTCGATTACTCAGCCCCAGCATTTT
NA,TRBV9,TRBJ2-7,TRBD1,CASSVRGQGSVREQYF,TGTGCCAGCAGCGTTCGGGGACAGGGAAGTGTCAGAGAGCAGTACTTC
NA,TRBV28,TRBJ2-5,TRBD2,CASPPILPGTSGRVQETQYF,TGTGCCAGCCCTCCTATACTCCCGGGGACTAGCGGGAGGGTCCAAGAGACCCAGTACTTC
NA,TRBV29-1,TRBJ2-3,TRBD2,CSARGGTSGRADTQYF,TGCAGCGCCAGAGGCGGGACTAGCGGGAGGGCCGATACGCAGTATTTT
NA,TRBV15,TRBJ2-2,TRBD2,CATSRDVGGGSTGELFF,TGTGCCACCAGCAGAGATGTCGGGGGAGGGAGTACCGGGGAGCTGTTTTTT
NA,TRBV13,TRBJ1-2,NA,CASSLEGRNYGYTF,TGTGCCAGCAGCTTAGAAGGACGGAACTATGGCTACACCTTC
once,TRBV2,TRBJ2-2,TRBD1,CASSETGTGNTGELFF,TGTGCCAGCAGTGAGACCGGGACAGGGAACACCGGGGAGCTGTTTTTT
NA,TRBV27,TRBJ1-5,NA,CASSYLANQPQHF,TGTGCCAGCAGTTATCTGGCCAATCAGCCCCAGCATTTT
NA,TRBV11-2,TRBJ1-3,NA,CASSFSMDSSGNTIYF,TGTGCCAGCAGCTTCTCGATGGACAGCTCTGGAAACACCATATATTTT
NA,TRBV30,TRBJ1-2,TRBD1,CAWSVQGIYTF,TGTGCCTGGAGTGTACAGGGGATCTACACCTTC
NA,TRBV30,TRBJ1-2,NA,CAWSPWGDGYTF,TGTGCCTGGAGTCCTTGGGGGGATGGCTACACCTTC
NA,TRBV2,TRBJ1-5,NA,CASSDTQGEQPQHF,TGTGCCAGCAGTGATACGCAGGGAGAACAGCCCCAGCATTTT
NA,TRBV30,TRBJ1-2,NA,CAWSVISEGYTF,TGTGCCTGGAGCGTCATATCCGAGGGCTACACCTTC
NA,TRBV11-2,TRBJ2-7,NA,CASSLDLSDLYEQYF,TGTGCCAGCAGCTTAGATCTTAGCGACCTGTACGAGCAGTACTTC
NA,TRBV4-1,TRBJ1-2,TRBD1,CASSTWTGLYTF,TGCGCCAGCAGCACCTGGACAGGGCTCTACACCTTC
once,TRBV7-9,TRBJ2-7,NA,CASSSIGGEQYF,TGTGCCAGCAGCTCTATCGGGGGCGAGCAGTACTTC
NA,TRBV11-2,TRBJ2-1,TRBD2,CASSLGGGSYNEQFF,TGTGCCAGCAGCTTAGGGGGAGGGTCCTACAATGAGCAGTTCTTC
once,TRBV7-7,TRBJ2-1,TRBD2,CASSRLAGDYNEQFF,TGTGCCAGCAGCCGACTAGCGGGAGACTACAATGAGCAGTTCTTC
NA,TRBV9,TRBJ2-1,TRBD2,CASSVTGGVHEQFF,TGTGCCAGCAGCGTAACGGGAGGGGTCCATGAGCAGTTCTTC
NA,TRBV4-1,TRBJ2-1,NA,CASSQEDRRSQFF,TGCGCCAGCAGCCAAGAAGACCGCCGTTCGCAGTTCTTC
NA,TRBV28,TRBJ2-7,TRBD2,CASTGAVAGNYEQYF,TGTGCCAGCACCGGGGCGGTAGCGGGAAACTACGAGCAGTACTTC
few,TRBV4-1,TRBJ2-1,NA,CASSQDLTDNEQFF,TGCGCCAGCAGCCAAGATCTAACAGACAATGAGCAGTTCTTC
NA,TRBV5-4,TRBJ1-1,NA,CASSPLLGSREAFF,TGTGCCAGCAGCCCTCTTCTCGGAAGCAGAGAAGCTTTCTTT
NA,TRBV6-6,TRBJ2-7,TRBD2,CASISDLAGVGEQYF,TGTGCCAGCATTTCGGACCTAGCGGGAGTAGGAGAGCAGTACTTC
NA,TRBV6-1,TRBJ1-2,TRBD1,CASSVGQGHYGYTF,TGTGCCAGCAGTGTGGGACAGGGGCACTATGGCTACACCTTC
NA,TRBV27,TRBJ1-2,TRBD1,CASSYEGARGYTF,TGTGCCAGCAGTTATGAGGGGGCGCGAGGCTACACCTTC
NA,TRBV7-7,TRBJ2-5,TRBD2,CASSLLAGQRETQYF,TGTGCTAGCAGCTTATTAGCGGGTCAGCGGGAGACCCAGTACTTC
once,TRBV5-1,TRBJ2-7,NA,CASSLEAVREQYF,TGCGCCAGCAGCTTGGAGGCGGTCCGCGAGCAGTACTTC
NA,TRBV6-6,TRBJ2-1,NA,CASSYSPEYSYNEQFF,TGTGCCAGCAGTTACTCCCCGGAATACTCCTACAATGAGCAGTTCTTC
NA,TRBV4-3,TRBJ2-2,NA,CASSRGQGLNTGELFF,TGCGCCAGCAGTCGGGGACAAGGATTGAACACCGGGGAGCTGTTTTTT
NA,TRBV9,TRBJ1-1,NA,CASSKGGSTEAFF,TGTGCCAGCAGCAAGGGGGGTAGCACTGAAGCTTTCTTT
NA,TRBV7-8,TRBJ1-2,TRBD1,CASSLVVLDRGTNYGYTF,TGTGCCAGCAGCTTAGTTGTGCTGGACAGGGGGACTAACTATGGCTACACCTTC
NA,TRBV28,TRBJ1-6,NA,CASFGPLNSPLHF,TGTGCCAGCTTTGGGCCATTGAATTCACCCCTCCACTTT
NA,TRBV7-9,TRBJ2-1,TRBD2,CASSLGRGSVYNEQFF,TGTGCCAGCAGCTTAGGTCGCGGGAGCGTCTACAATGAGCAGTTCTTC